This T cell receptor beta chain stems from a study of siplizumab effects on memory and regulatory T cells. About the study: Mixed lymphocyte reactions were matched in twos, containing siplizumab at roughly 1 ug/mL or lacking drug. Study outcomes and limitations: Of the alloreactive clones, only a minor fraction mapped to unstimulated subsets. Tregs that proliferated in siplizumab cultures did not have their suppressive function confirmed. A major contribution to the alloresponse seemed to be made by naive T cells, which seemed more diverse than memory cells.

Measured with immunoSEQ multiplex PCR; TCRdb has only the in-frame clones, and not every one. The sample contains 20,000 or so clones, roughly 40% of which appear only once. Notes on this clone: Antigen unknown.

The authors cocultured the mixed lymphocyte reaction cells at 37 degrees C for about six days. The ends were cut back, 2 bases at V and 1 base at J, with 9 bases in the middle. CDR3 length equals 15 residues. Per the germline V gene, CDR1 is MNHNY and CDR2 is SVGAGI (reference sequence). This chain links TRBV6-6 with TRBJ1-5; D unresolved. Sequencing was performed on CFSE-low (dividing) CD4+ T cells sorted from an allogeneic mixed lymphocyte reaction. The receptor was derived from a human donor in good health; the cells came from an allogeneic mixed lymphocyte reaction. Some clones in this sample may be carry-over from other donors' samples. The CDR3, as DNA: TGTGCCAGCAGTTACGGCGGGGTCAGCAATCAGCCCCAGCATTTT. It is translated as CASSYGGVSNQPQHF.